This TCR beta chain was captured in a study of cytomegalovirus exposure and HLA in healthy donors. Study-wide context: In a later analysis, it was reported that the roughly 120 validation repertoires had been produced on the same platform as the roughly 650 repertoires belonging to the first cohort. Overall study findings and caveats: Most TCR sequences were uncommon, yet certain public TCRs appeared in many donors. A few CMV-associated chains were confirmed in vitro to be specific for CMV antigens.

A remark on this clone: The antigen is not known.

Sequencing was performed with immunoSEQ multiplex PCR; in TCRdb, only in-frame clones are kept and a portion is missing. This table has around 200,000 clones, about four fifths appearing once. V was clipped by 3 bases and J by 1 base, with 13 bases between them. Germline V gives CDR1 WNHNN, CDR2 SYGVQD (reference sequence). The CDR3 runs to 15 residues. This sequence was found in a woman under 30 in good health and CMV-seropositive. This chain joins TRBV10-1 and TRBJ2-7; D is perhaps TRBD1 (5 bases). Source material: PBMCs. The CDR3 DNA sequence: TGCGCCAGCAGTGAAAAGGGGCGCTGGTCCTACGAGCAGTACTTC. Protein sequence: CASSEKGRWSYEQYF.